A single sample is the source of the 19 T cell receptor beta chains below, sequenced in a study of shared T cell receptors in the human thymus. Repertoires were generated with immunoSEQ multiplex PCR, while TCRdb's copy carries only in-frame clones and drops some. The data show about 380,000 clones, with around 95% seen just once and 0.015% to 0.025% held by the top ten. Sequencing input: thymocytes. Receptors were obtained from a human donor.

The rearrangement joins TRBV5-6 to TRBJ2-7; TRBD2 matches at 8 bases. The ends lost 5 bases at V and 4 bases at J; junction bases unmatched: 8. Germline V gene data show CDR1 as SGHDT and CDR2 as YYEEEE. The CDR3 length is 14 residues. The CDR3 DNA is TGTGCCAGCAGGAGGCGGGTAGCGGGGTACGAGCAGTACTTC. This encodes CASRRRVAGYEQYF.

The chain recombines TRBV7-2 with TRBJ2-7; D uncertain. V lost 5 bases, J lost 0 bases, and 23 bases lay in between. CDR3 size: 18 residues. In germline, CDR1 is SGHTA, CDR2 FQGNSA. DNA of the CDR3: TGTGCCAGCAGCCATCCTACCTCTAGTTACAATGTCTCCTACGAGCAGTACTTC. This codes for CASSHPTSSYNVSYEQYF.

The chain employs TRBV4-1 and TRBJ2-1; TRBD2 matches 7 bases. The V segment lost 4 bases and the J segment 4 bases; nucleotides outside the gene matches: 10. The length of the CDR3 is 16 residues. From germline, CDR1 is MGHRA and CDR2 YSYEKL. As DNA, the CDR3 is TGCGCCAGCAGCCCTCCTTTGGGACTACGATACAATGAGCAGTTCTTC. This translates into CASSPPLGLRYNEQFF.

V gene TRBV21-1 combines with J gene TRBJ2-7; TRBD1 is the table's D call, not checked against the DNA. TRBV21-1 corresponds to a pseudogene. This CDR3 has 12 residues. The CDR3 is CASRGQEYEQYF. The DNA of the CDR3 is TGTGCCAGCAGAGGACAGGAATACGAGCAGTACTTC.

The chain is built from TRBV9 and TRBJ2-1; 12 bases are shared with TRBD2. The junction had 9 bases not matched to a gene; V was cut back by 4 bases and J by 4 bases. The CDR3 contains 17 residues. Per germline, CDR1 SGDLS and CDR2 YYNGEE. This chain's CDR3 is CASSPPRLAGVYNEQFF. The CDR3 region has the DNA TGTGCCAGCAGCCCCCCCCGACTAGCGGGGGTATACAATGAGCAGTTCTTC.

The table lists this clone with a few counts. The genes are TRBV28 and TRBJ1-1, with TRBD1 as a possible D gene (5 bases). The CDR3 totals 12 residues. CDR1 is MDHEN and CDR2 is SYDVKM in the germline V gene. Trimming took off 5 bases at V and 7 bases at J, with 11 bases between the two ends. CDR3 sequence (DNA): TGTGCCAGCAGTGCCCATAGGGGTGAAGCTTTCTTT. Its protein product is CASSAHRGEAFF.

The rearrangement uses TRBV4-3 and TRBJ1-5, with 8 bases aligning to TRBD1. This CDR3 contains 17 residues. V shed 0 bases, J shed 9 bases, and the junction held 13 bases outside the gene matches. In germline, CDR1 is LGHNA, CDR2 YSLEER. Written as DNA, the CDR3 is TGCGCCAGCAGCCAAGATCGGGGGGACAGGACAATCCTGCCCCAGCATTTT. This translates into CASSQDRGDRTILPQHF.

The CDR3 DNA reads TGTGCCATCAGTGAGTTCCACGATCGGGGGAACACCATATATTTT. Translated: CAISEFHDRGNTIYF. This chain joins TRBV10-3 and TRBJ1-3, with TRBD1 as a possible D gene (5 bases). Trimming took off 1 base at V and 7 bases at J, with 14 bases between the two ends. Germline loops: CDR1 ENHRY, CDR2 SYGVKD. The CDR3 sequence is 15 residues long.

The J gene is TRBJ1-2, the V gene TRBV7-9; D gene unclear. The CDR3 contains 14 residues. Deletions cut 1 base from V and 8 bases from J, with 14 bases between. Germline V gives CDR1 SEHNR, CDR2 FQNEAQ (reference sequence). As DNA, the CDR3 is TGTGCCAGCAGCTTAGTGAGTCTGAGTTGGGGCTACACCTTC. Its translation is CASSLVSLSWGYTF.

V and J are TRBV29-1 and TRBJ1-1, with D possibly being TRBD1 (6 bases). V lost 6 bases and J lost 5, with 16 bases in between. CDR3 length: 13 amino acids. CDR1 is SQVTM, CDR2 ANQGSEA, per germline. The DNA of the CDR3 is TGCAGCGTCTCACAGGGTAGGAGGACTGAAGCTTTCTTT. This gives the protein CSVSQGRRTEAFF.

This clone was recorded a few times. V usage is TRBV19 and J usage is TRBJ2-7; 7 bases map to TRBD2. The CDR3 extends over 16 amino acids. V shed 5 bases and J 3 bases; nucleotides not matched to a gene: 13. Looked up from germline, CDR1 is LNHDA and CDR2 is SQIVND (reference sequence). The CDR3 here is CASSYSAGTTIYEQYF. For the CDR3, the DNA is TGTGCCAGTAGTTACTCTGCCGGGACTACAATCTACGAGCAGTACTTC. Based on the CDR3 plus reference TRBV19 and TRBJ2-7, the full variable domain is DGGITQSPKYLFRKEGQNVTLSCEQNLNHDAMYWYRQDPGQGLRLIYYSQIVNDFQKGDIAEGYSVSREKKESFPLTVTSAQKNPTAFYLCASSYSAGTTIYEQYFGPGTRLTVT.

The rearrangement links TRBV6-1 to TRBJ1-5; no clear D. Looked up from germline, CDR1 is MNHNS and CDR2 is SASEGT. The CDR3 has 14 residues. Between the trimmed V and J ends, which lost 3 bases and 0 bases, there was a span of 6 bases. CDR3 nucleotides: TGTGCCAGCAGTGACAGAGGTAGCAATCAGCCCCAGCATTTT. As protein: CASSDRGSNQPQHF.

The V and J genes are TRBV5-6 and TRBJ1-5; no reliable D call. Germline V lookup: CDR1 SGHDT, CDR2 YYEEEE. The CDR3 runs to 15 residues. V was clipped by 1 base and J by 3 bases, with 11 bases between them. CDR3 DNA sequence: TGTGCCAGCAGCTTGTCGCCAGGATTCAATCAGCCCCAGCATTTT. Protein sequence: CASSLSPGFNQPQHF.

The chain recombines TRBV14 with TRBJ2-2; D gene unclear. CDR3 length: 15 amino acids. Trimming took off 1 base at V and 1 base at J, with 7 bases between the two ends. From germline, CDR1 is SGHDN and CDR2 FVKESK. The CDR3: CASSQAILNTGELFF. DNA of the CDR3: TGTGCCAGCAGCCAAGCCATCCTGAACACCGGGGAGCTGTTTTTT.

This chain uses TRBV6-1 with TRBJ2-7, with D tentatively TRBD1 or TRBD2 (5 bases each). The CDR3 spans 14 residues. V was cut by 10 bases and J by 2 bases, with 18 bases left in between. Germline loops: CDR1 MNHNS, CDR2 SASEGT. The CDR3 nucleotides read TGTGCCATACGGGGCCTAAGGGCCCCCTACGAGCAGTACTTC. Translating gives CAIRGLRAPYEQYF.

This clone occurred once. This rearrangement joins TRBV6-5 to TRBJ2-3; possibly TRBD2 for D (6 bases). V lost 0 bases and J 3 bases, leaving 7 bases between the germline ends. This CDR3 comprises 14 residues. Per germline, CDR1 MNHEY and CDR2 SVGAGI. The CDR3 is CASSYSSGTDTQYF. The CDR3 nucleotides are TGTGCCAGCAGTTACTCTAGCGGTACAGATACGCAGTATTTT.

This chain connects TRBV5-5 to TRBJ2-7, with D unclear. Germline CDR1 is SGHKS and CDR2 is YYEKEE (reference sequence). This CDR3 has 13 residues. V was pared by 2 bases and J by 2 bases, with 8 bases between. The CDR3 is CASSFADAYEQYF. In nucleotides, the CDR3 is TGTGCCAGCAGCTTTGCCGACGCCTACGAGCAGTACTTC.

A single count supports this clone. The chain carries TRBV15 and TRBJ1-2; D is ambiguous. Germline lookup yields CDR1 LNHNV and CDR2 YYDKDF (reference sequence). The CDR3 covers 12 residues. V was trimmed by 4 bases and J by 1 base, leaving 4 bases between them. As DNA, the CDR3 is TGTGCCACCAGCAAATATAACTATGGCTACACCTTC. This codes for CATSKYNYGYTF. Full variable domain (outside the CDR3, taken from reference TRBV15 and TRBJ1-2): DAMVIQNPRYQVTQFGKPVTLSCSQTLNHNVMYWYQQKSSQAPKLLFHYYDKDFNNEADTPDNFQSRRPNTSFCFLDIRSPGLGDTAMYLCATSKYNYGYTFGSGTRLTVV.

V gene TRBV18 combines with J gene TRBJ1-2; tentatively, D is TRBD1 (5 bases). V shed 3 bases and J shed 8 bases, with 10 bases lying between them. CDR1 is KGHSH, CDR2 LQKENI, per germline. The CDR3 length is 12 residues. In nucleotides, the CDR3 is TGTGCCAGCTCACCCCCAGGGCTCGGCTACACCTTC. Translated: CASSPPGLGYTF.